This TCR beta chain was sequenced in a study of T cell repertoires in cytomegalovirus infection. This clonotype was seen only a few times. TCRdb ran MiXCR on the reads and lists one entry per CDR3 protein. The sample holds around 630,000 distinct CDR3 sequences, 20% to 25% seen once. The V gene end was trimmed by 8 bases and the J gene end by 0 bases; junction bases not matched to a gene: 8. The germline V gene encodes CDR1 MDHEN and CDR2 SYDVKM. The CDR3 runs to 18 residues. This chain uses TRBV28 with TRBJ1-6; 12 nucleotides agree with TRBD1. This TCR was recovered from a human donor in good health (CMV status not recorded). Some clones in this sample may be carry-over from other donors' samples. The sample comprised CD8+ T cells from PBMCs. CDR3 amino acids: CASLGTGGLSSYNSPLHF. The DNA for the CDR3 is TGTGCCAGCTTGGGGACAGGGGGCCTCTCCTCCTATAATTCACCCCTCCACTTT.